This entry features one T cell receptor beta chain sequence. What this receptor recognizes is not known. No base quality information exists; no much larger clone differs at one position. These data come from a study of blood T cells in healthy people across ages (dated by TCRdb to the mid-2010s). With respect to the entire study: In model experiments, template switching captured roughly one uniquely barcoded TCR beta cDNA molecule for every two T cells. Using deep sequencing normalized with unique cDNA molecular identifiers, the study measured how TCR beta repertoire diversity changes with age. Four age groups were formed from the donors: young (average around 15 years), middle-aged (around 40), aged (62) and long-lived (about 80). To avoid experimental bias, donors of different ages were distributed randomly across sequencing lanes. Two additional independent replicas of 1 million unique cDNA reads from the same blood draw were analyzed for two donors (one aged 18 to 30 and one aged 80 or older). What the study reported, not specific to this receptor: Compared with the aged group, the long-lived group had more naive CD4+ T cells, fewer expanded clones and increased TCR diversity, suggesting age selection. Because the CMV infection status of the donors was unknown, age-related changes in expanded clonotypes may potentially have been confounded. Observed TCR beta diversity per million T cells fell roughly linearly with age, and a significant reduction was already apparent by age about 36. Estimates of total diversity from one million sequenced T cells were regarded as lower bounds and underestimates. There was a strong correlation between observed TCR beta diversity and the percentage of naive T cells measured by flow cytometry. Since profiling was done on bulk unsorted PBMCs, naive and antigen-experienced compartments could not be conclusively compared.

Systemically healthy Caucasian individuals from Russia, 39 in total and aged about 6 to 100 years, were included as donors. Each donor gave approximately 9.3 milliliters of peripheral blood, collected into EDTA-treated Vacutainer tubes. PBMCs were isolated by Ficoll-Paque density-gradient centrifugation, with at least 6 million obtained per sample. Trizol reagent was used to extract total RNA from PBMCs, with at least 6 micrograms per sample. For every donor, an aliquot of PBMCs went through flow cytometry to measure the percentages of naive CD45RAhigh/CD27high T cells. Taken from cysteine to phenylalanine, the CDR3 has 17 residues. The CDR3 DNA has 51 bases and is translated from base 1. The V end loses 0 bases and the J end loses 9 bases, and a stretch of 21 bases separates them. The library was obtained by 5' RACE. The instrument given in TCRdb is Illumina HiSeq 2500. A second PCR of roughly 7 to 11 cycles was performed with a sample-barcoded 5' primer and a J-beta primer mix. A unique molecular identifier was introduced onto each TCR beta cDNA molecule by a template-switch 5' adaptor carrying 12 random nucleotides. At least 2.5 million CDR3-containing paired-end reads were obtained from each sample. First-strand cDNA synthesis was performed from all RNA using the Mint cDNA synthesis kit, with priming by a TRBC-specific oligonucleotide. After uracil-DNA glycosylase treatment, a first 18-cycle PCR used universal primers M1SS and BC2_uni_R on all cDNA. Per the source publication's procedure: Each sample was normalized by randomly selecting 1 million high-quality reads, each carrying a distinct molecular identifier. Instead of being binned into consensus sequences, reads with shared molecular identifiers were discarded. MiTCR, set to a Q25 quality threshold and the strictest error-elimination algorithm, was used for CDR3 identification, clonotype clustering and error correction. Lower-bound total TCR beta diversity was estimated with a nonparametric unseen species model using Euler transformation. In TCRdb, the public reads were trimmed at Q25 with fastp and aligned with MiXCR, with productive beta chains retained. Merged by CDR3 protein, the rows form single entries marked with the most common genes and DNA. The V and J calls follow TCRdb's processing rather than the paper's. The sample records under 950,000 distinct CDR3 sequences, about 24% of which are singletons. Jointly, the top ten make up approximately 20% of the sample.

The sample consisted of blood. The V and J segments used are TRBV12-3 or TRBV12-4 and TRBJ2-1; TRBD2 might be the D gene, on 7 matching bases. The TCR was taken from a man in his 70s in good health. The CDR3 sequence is CASSLAPIAGAPPEQFF. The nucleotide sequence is TGTGCCAGCAGTTTAGCCCCTATTGCGGGGGCCCCTCCTGAGCAGTTCTTC.